The clone carrying this T cell receptor (beta chain) was observed many times. Its antigen is not identified. The CDR3 extends over 14 amino acids. CDR1 is LNHDA, CDR2 SQIVND, per germline (reference sequence). The V end was cut by 4 bases, the J end by 2 bases, with 11 bases between. It was considered stable Graves' hyperthyroidism when ophthalmopathy did not progress within 18 months. Among the patients, aged 18 to 65, hyperthyroidism was newly diagnosed and had lasted under 2 months. Uncontrolled infection, other autoimmune disease, pregnancy and lactation each barred patients from inclusion. The data originate from a study of T cells in Graves' hyperthyroidism and ophthalmopathy. Study-wide findings and caveats: Ophthalmopathy, which appeared later, was predicted by the model a median around 6 months before onset.

Template material for amplifying TCR beta CDR3 regions consisted of RNA transcripts. First-round RT-PCR targeting the TCR CDR3 was performed with the HTBI primer set. TCRdb independently ran MiXCR on the multiplex PCR reads; one entry per CDR3 protein. The sample has hundreds of thousands of distinct CDR3 sequences, 12% to 15% seen once. This receptor was taken from a woman between 18 and 30 years old with Graves' hyperthyroidism. The genes are TRBV19 and TRBJ1-1, with D possibly being TRBD1 (5 bases). The sample consisted of blood. CDR3 sequence: CASSKGRANTEAFF. Here the CDR3 DNA reads TGTGCCAGTAGTAAGGGCAGGGCCAACACTGAAGCTTTCTTT.